The rows below give T cell receptor beta chains drawn from one sample of a study of blood T cell repertoires in COVID-19. TCRdb's copy holds only in-frame clones and misses some; the assay was immunoSEQ multiplex PCR. The data show 200,000 to 300,000 clones, about 82% seen once. Material: peripheral blood. The receptors derive from a woman aged 60 to 75 with active or convalescent COVID-19. The CDR3 runs from the conserved cysteine through the conserved F or W. Each record gives: clone size, CDR3 length, D gene, J gene, V gene, CDR3 protein, CDR3 DNA. A D gene is named only where the DNA matches it firmly. The size of a clone is reported for some rows only, either as once, few or many, or as a class for expanded clones.

NA 15 NA TRBJ2-3 TRBV9 CASSVALRSTDTQYF TGTGCCAGCAGCGTTGCCCTACGTAGCACAGATACGCAGTATTTT
NA 14 NA TRBJ1-2 TRBV7-9 CASSPGLESGGYTF TGTGCCAGCAGCCCCGGTTTGGAGTCGGGAGGCTACACCTTC
NA 14 NA TRBJ1-2 TRBV5-1 CASSLGRADYGYTF TGCGCCAGCAGCTTGGGCAGGGCCGACTATGGCTACACCTTC
NA 14 TRBD2 TRBJ2-1 TRBV30 CAWGSGGLVDEQFF TGTGCCTGGGGGAGCGGGGGTTTGGTGGATGAGCAGTTCTTC
NA 16 NA TRBJ2-2 TRBV28 CASSFSRQDPTGELFF TGTGCCAGCAGTTTCTCCAGACAGGATCCTACCGGGGAGCTGTTTTTT
NA 15 TRBD2 TRBJ2-1 TRBV11-2 CASSPGTSGSNEQFF TGTGCCAGCAGCCCAGGGACTAGCGGGAGTAATGAGCAGTTCTTC
NA 16 TRBD1 TRBJ1-5 TRBV27 CASSLYGQGGNQPQHF TGTGCCAGCAGTTTATATGGACAGGGTGGCAATCAGCCCCAGCATTTT
NA 11 NA TRBJ1-6 TRBV28 CASSRLVWVHF TGTGCCAGCAGCCGACTAGTCTGGGTCCACTTT
few 12 NA TRBJ2-7 TRBV2 CASSETGNEQYF TGTGCCAGCAGTGAAACAGGGAACGAGCAGTACTTC
NA 15 TRBD2 TRBJ2-5 TRBV5-4 CASSLAGGPGETQYF TGTGCCAGCAGCTTGGCGGGGGGGCCCGGGGAGACCCAGTACTTC
NA 17 TRBD2 TRBJ2-1 TRBV4-1 CASSQVEGGRAGDEQFF TGCGCCAGCAGCCAAGTTGAAGGCGGGAGGGCTGGGGATGAGCAGTTCTTC
NA 17 TRBD1 TRBJ1-1 TRBV5-1 CASSLAGTGVYWSEAFF TGCGCCAGCAGCTTGGCTGGGACAGGGGTTTATTGGAGTGAAGCTTTCTTT
NA 16 NA TRBJ2-2 TRBV18 CASSPRGVGNTGELFF TGTGCCAGCTCACCACGCGGGGTTGGTAACACCGGGGAGCTGTTTTTT
NA 15 NA TRBJ2-1 TRBV6-2/TRBV6-3 CASSYSRGQLNEQFF TGTGCCAGCAGTTACTCAAGGGGTCAGTTGAATGAGCAGTTCTTC
NA 12 NA TRBJ2-5 TRBV14 CASSQRRETQYF TGTGCCAGCAGCCAAAGGAGAGAGACCCAGTACTTC
NA 15 TRBD1 TRBJ1-2 TRBV2 CASNRFSGQSYGYTF TGTGCCAGCAACCGATTCTCGGGACAGAGCTATGGCTACACCTTC
NA 12 TRBD1 TRBJ1-2 TRBV29-1 CSVYDRGHGYTF TGCAGCGTTTACGACAGGGGGCATGGCTACACCTTC
few 14 NA TRBJ2-1 TRBV3-1/TRBV3-2 CASSPSRSYNEQFF TGTGCCAGCAGCCCGTCCCGCTCCTACAATGAGCAGTTCTTC
NA 15 TRBD2 TRBJ2-3 TRBV2 CASSILAGGTDTQYF TGTGCCAGCAGTATCCTAGCGGGGGGGACAGATACGCAGTATTTT
NA 14 TRBD2 TRBJ2-3 TRBV13 CASSPGGADDTQYF TGTGCCAGCAGCCCGGGGGGGGCCGATGATACGCAGTATTTT
NA 17 TRBD2 TRBJ2-3 TRBV12-5 CASGLAHGLGGTDTQYF TGTGCTAGTGGTTTGGCCCACGGACTAGGGGGCACAGATACGCAGTATTTT
NA 15 TRBD1 TRBJ1-4 TRBV5-1 CASSPGQGRGEKLFF TGCGCCAGCAGCCCGGGACAGGGGAGGGGTGAAAAACTGTTTTTT
NA 15 NA TRBJ2-1 TRBV19 CASISPLARFNEQFF TGTGCCAGTATCTCCCCACTAGCTAGGTTCAATGAGCAGTTCTTC
NA 13 NA TRBJ2-3 TRBV24-1 CATNGGAGDTQYF TGTGCCACGAATGGGGGGGCCGGTGATACGCAGTATTTT
NA 14 TRBD2 TRBJ2-7 TRBV27 CASSQGLAGYEQYF TGTGCCAGCAGTCAGGGACTAGCGGGGTACGAGCAGTACTTC
NA 13 TRBD2 TRBJ2-7 TRBV29-1 CSVEGGGAYEQYF TGCAGCGTTGAAGGGGGAGGGGCCTACGAGCAGTACTTC
NA 13 NA TRBJ2-7 TRBV12-3/TRBV12-4 CASSWDISYEQYF TGTGCCAGCAGTTGGGACATATCCTACGAGCAGTACTTC
NA 16 NA TRBJ1-6 TRBV7-2 CASSFNDQVYNSPLHF TGTGCCAGCAGCTTTAACGACCAGGTTTATAATTCACCCCTCCACTTT